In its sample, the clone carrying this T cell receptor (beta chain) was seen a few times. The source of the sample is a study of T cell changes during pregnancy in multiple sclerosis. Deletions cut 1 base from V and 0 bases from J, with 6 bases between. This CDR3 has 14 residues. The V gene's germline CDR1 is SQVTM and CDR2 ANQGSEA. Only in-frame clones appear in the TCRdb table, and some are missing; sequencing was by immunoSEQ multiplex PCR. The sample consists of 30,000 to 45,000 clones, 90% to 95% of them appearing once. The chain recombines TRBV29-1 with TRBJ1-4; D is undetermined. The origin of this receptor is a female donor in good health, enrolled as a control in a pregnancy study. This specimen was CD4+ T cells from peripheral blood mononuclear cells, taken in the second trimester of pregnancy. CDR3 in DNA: TGCAGCGTTGAAGCCCCCTCAACTAATGAAAAACTGTTTTTT. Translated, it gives CSVEAPSTNEKLFF.